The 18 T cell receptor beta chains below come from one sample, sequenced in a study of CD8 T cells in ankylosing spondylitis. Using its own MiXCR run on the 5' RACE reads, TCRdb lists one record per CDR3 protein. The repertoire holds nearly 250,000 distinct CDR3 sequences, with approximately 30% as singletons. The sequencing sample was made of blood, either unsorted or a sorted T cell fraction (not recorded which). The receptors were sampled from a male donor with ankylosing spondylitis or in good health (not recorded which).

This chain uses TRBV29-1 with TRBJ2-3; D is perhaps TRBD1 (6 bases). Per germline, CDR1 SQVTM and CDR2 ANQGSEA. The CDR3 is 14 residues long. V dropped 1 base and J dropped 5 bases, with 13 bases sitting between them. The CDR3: CSVEGGQSEDTQYF. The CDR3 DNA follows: TGCAGCGTTGAAGGCGGACAGAGCGAAGATACGCAGTATTTT.

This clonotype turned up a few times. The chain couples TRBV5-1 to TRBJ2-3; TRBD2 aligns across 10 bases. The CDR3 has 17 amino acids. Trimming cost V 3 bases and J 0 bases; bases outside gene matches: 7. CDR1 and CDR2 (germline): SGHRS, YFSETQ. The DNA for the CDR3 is TGCGCCAGCAGCTGGCCCTCACTAGCGGGGAGCACAGATACGCAGTATTTT. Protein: CASSWPSLAGSTDTQYF.

In DNA, the CDR3 is TGTGCCAGCTTCGGACAGTACACAGATACGCAGTATTTT. Translating gives CASFGQYTDTQYF. The chain combines TRBV6-1 with TRBJ2-3; TRBD1 might be the D (6 bases). Germline CDR1 reads MNHNS; CDR2 reads SASEGT. The V end lost 8 bases, the J end lost 2 bases, and 11 bases lay between the germline ends. CDR3 length: 13 amino acids.

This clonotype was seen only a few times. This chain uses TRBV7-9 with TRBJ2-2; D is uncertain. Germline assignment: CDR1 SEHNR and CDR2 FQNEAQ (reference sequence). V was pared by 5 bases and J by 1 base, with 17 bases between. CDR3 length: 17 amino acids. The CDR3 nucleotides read TGTGCCAGCAGCCTAAGGGCCCTACAGCGGAACACCGGGGAGCTGTTTTTT. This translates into CASSLRALQRNTGELFF.

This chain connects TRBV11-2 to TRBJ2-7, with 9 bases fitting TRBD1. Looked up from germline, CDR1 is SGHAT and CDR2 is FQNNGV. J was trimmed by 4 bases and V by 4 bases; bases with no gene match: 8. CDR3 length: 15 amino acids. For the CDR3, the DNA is TGTGCCAGCAGCTCGGGACAGGGTTGGCCTTACGAGCAGTACTTC. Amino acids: CASSSGQGWPYEQYF.

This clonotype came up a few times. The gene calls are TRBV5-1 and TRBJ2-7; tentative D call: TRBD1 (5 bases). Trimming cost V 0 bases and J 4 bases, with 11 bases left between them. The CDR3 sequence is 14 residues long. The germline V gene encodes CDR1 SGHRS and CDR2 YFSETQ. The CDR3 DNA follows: TGCGCCAGCAGCTTGGGACAGCCGAAGTACGAGCAGTACTTC. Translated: CASSLGQPKYEQYF.

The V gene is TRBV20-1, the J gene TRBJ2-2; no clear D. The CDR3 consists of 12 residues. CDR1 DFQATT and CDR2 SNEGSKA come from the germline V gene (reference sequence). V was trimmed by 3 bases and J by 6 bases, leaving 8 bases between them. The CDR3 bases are TGCAGTGCTAGGTTGGGGTCCGGGGAGCTGTTTTTT. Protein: CSARLGSGELFF.

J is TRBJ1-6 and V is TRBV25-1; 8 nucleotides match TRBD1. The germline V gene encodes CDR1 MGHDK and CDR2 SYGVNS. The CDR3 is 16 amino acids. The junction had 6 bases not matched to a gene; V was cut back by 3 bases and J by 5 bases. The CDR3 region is CASSDPRQGNNSPLHF. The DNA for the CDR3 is TGTGCCAGCAGTGACCCCAGACAGGGGAATAATTCACCCCTCCACTTT.

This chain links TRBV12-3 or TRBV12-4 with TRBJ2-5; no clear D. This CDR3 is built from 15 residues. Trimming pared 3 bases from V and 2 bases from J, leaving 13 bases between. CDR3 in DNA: TGTGCCAGCAGTTTTAAGGCGGACCCACAAGAGACCCAGTACTTC. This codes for CASSFKADPQETQYF.

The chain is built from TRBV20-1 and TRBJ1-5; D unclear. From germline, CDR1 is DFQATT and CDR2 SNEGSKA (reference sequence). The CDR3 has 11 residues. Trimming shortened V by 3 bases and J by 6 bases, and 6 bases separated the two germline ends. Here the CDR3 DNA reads TGCAGTGCTAGTTCTGTTCAGCCCCAGCATTTT. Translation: CSASSVQPQHF.

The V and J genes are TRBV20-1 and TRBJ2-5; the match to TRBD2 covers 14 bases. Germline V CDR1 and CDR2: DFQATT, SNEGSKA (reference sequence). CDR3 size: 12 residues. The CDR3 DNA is TGCTCGACTAGCGGGGGGGTAGAGACCCAGTACTTC. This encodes CSTSGGVETQYF.

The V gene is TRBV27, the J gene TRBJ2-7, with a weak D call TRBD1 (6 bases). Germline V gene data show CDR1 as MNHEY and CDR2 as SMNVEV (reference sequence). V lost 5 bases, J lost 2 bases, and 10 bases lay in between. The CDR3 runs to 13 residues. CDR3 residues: CASSMGQAYEQYF. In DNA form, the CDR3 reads TGTGCCAGCAGTATGGGACAAGCCTACGAGCAGTACTTC.

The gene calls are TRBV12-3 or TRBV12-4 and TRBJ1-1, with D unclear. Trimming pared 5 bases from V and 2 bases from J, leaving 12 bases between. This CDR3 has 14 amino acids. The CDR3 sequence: CASSPDGINTEAFF. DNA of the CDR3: TGTGCCAGCAGTCCTGACGGGATTAACACTGAAGCTTTCTTT.

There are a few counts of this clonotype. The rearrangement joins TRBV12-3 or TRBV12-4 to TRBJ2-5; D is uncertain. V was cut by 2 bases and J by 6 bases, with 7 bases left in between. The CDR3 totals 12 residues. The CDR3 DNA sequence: TGTGCCAGCAGTTTACCGGCCCAGACCCAGTACTTC. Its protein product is CASSLPAQTQYF.

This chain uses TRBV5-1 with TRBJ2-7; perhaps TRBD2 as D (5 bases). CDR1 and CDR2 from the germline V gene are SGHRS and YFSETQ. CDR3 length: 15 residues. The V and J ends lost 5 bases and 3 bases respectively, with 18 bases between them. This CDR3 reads CASSTEAGGGYEQYF. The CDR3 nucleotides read TGCGCCAGCAGTACCGAGGCAGGAGGAGGCTACGAGCAGTACTTC.

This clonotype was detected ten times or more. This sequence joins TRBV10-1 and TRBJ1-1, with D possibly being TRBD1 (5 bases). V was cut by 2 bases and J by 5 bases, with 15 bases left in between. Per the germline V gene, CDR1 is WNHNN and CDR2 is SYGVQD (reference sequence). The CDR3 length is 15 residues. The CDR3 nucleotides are TGCGCCAGCAGTGAGGGAAGGGGCTGGATAACTGAAGCTTTCTTT. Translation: CASSEGRGWITEAFF.

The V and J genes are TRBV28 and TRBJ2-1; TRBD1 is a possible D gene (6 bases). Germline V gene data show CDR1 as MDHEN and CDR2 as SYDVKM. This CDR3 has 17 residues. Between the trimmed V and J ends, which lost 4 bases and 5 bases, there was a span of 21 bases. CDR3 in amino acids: CASSSPPDRKTNNEQFF. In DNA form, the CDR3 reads TGTGCCAGCAGTTCCCCGCCCGACAGGAAAACGAACAATGAGCAGTTCTTC.

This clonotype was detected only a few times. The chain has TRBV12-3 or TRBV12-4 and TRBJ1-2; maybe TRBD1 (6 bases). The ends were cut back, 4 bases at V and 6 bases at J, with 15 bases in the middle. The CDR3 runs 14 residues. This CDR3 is CASSWDPGADGYTF. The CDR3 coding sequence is TGTGCCAGCAGTTGGGACCCGGGGGCGGATGGCTACACCTTC.